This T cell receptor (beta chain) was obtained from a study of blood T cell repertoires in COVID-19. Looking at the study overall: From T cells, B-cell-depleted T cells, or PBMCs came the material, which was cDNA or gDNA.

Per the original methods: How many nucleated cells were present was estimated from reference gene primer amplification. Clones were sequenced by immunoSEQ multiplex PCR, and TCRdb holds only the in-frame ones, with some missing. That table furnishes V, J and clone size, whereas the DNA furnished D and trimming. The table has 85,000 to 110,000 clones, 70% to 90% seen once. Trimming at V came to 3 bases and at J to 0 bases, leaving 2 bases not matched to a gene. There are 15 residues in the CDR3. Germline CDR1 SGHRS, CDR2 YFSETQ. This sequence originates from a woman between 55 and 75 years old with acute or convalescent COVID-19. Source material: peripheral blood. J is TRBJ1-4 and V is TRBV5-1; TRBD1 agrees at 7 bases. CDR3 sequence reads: CASSSGTATNEKLFF. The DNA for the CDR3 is TGCGCCAGCAGCTCCGGGACAGCAACTAATGAAAAACTGTTTTTT.